Presented here are 24 T cell receptor beta chains from one specimen sequenced in a study of OX40 agonist ivuxolimab in advanced cancers. Some clones are missing from TCRdb's copy, which holds only in-frame ones; the method was immunoSEQ multiplex PCR. The sample consists of roughly 71,000 clones, 88% of them appearing once. The material was CD4+ or CD8+ T cells sorted from blood, obtained in a trial of the OX40 agonist ivuxolimab. All receptors come from an adult with an advanced solid tumor such as melanoma, head and neck, liver or kidney cancer.

CDR3 DNA: TGTGCCAGTAGTATAGCCAGCTTTTATGGCTACACCTTC. It codes for CASSIASFYGYTF. The V and J genes are TRBV19 and TRBJ1-2; D uncertain. Per the germline V gene, CDR1 is LNHDA and CDR2 is SQIVND (reference sequence). The CDR3 loop spans 13 amino acids. Trimming took off 1 base at V and 5 bases at J, with 8 bases between the two ends.

This clone was counted a single time. CDR3 in amino acids: CASSPPGTSYGYTF. In nucleotides, the CDR3 is TGTGCCAGCAGCCCCCCCGGGACTTCTTACGGCTACACCTTC. The chain recombines TRBV14 with TRBJ1-2; maybe TRBD1 (5 bases). The CDR3 totals 14 residues. Looked up from germline, CDR1 is SGHDN and CDR2 is FVKESK. V dropped 4 bases and J dropped 8 bases, with 17 bases sitting between them.

J is TRBJ2-2 and V is TRBV10-1, with D possibly being TRBD1 or TRBD2 (5 bases each). Germline V gene sequence: CDR1 WNHNN, CDR2 SYGVQD (reference sequence). This CDR3 is built from 13 residues. V was pared by 0 bases and J by 7 bases, with 6 bases between. This chain's CDR3 is CASSESGVGELFF. The CDR3 DNA reads TGCGCCAGCAGTGAGTCGGGGGTCGGGGAGCTGTTTTTT.

This chain links TRBV5-1 with TRBJ2-1, with 11 bases matching TRBD1. J was trimmed by 6 bases and V by 0 bases; bases with no gene match: 2. Germline-derived CDR1 and CDR2 are SGHRS and YFSETQ. This CDR3 spans 15 amino acids. This CDR3 reads CASSLAGTGGNEQFF. Written as DNA, the CDR3 is TGCGCCAGCAGCTTGGCCGGGACAGGGGGCAATGAGCAGTTCTTC.

This chain connects TRBV10-3 to TRBJ1-2; tentative D call: TRBD1 (5 bases). The CDR3 is made up of 16 amino acids. Trimming removed 0 bases from V and 2 bases from J, with 13 bases in between. Germline lookup yields CDR1 ENHRY and CDR2 SYGVKD. CDR3 bases: TGTGCCATCAGTGAGTCCGCGGGGAGGGACAACTATGGCTACACCTTC. It yields the protein CAISESAGRDNYGYTF.

This clone came up a few times. The chain is built from TRBV28 and TRBJ2-3; 13 bases match TRBD2. In germline, CDR1 is MDHEN, CDR2 SYDVKM. This CDR3 is 16 amino acids long. With V trimmed by 4 bases and J by 2 bases, 3 bases remained unmatched. CDR3 protein: CASSWGLAGITDTQYF. Here the CDR3 DNA reads TGTGCCAGCAGTTGGGGACTAGCGGGAATCACAGATACGCAGTATTTT.

The chain recombines TRBV5-8 with TRBJ2-5; D is perhaps TRBD1 (5 bases). Trimming left V 6 bases short and J 2 bases short, with 17 bases between. The CDR3 is 15 residues long. CDR1 and CDR2 from the germline V gene are SGHTS and YDEGEE. CDR3 nucleotide sequence: TGTGCCAGCACAAAGGGGATGAACTCTCAAGAGACCCAGTACTTC. Encoded protein: CASTKGMNSQETQYF. Full variable domain (remainder filled in from reference TRBV5-8 and TRBJ2-5): EAGVTQSPTHLIKTRGQQATLRCSPISGHTSVYWYQQALGLGLQFLLWYDEGEERNRGNFPPRFSGRQFPNYSSELNVNALELEDSALYLCASTKGMNSQETQYFGPGTRLLVL.

This chain links TRBV11-2 with TRBJ2-7, with D perhaps being TRBD1 or TRBD2 (5 bases each). V dropped 6 bases and J dropped 3 bases, with 18 bases sitting between them. Germline CDR1 SGHAT, CDR2 FQNNGV. This CDR3 region has 15 residues. DNA for the CDR3: TGTGCCAGCAGGGCCTACGGGACCGAATACTACGAGCAGTACTTC. Translation: CASRAYGTEYYEQYF.

The gene calls are TRBV9 and TRBJ2-1; no definite D call. V lost 0 bases to trimming and J lost 6 bases, with 7 bases between them. The germline V gene has CDR1 SGDLS and CDR2 YYNGEE. CDR3 size: 13 residues. The CDR3 coding sequence is TGTGCCAGCAGCGTAGGAGCCATCAATGAGCAGTTCTTC. Amino acids: CASSVGAINEQFF.

CDR3 protein: CASSLGQGQRYTF. CDR3 in DNA: TGTGCCAGCAGCCTCGGACAGGGTCAGCGCTACACCTTC. The V and J genes are TRBV7-9 and TRBJ1-2, with 8 nucleotides matching TRBD1. J was trimmed by 9 bases and V by 5 bases; bases with no gene match: 8. Germline V CDR1 and CDR2: SEHNR, FQNEAQ (reference sequence). The CDR3 covers 13 residues.

This chain connects TRBV11-3 to TRBJ1-2; tentative D call: TRBD1 (6 bases). This CDR3 comprises 13 residues. Trimming shortened V by 0 bases and J by 9 bases, and 11 bases separated the two germline ends. The germline V gene has CDR1 SGHNT and CDR2 YENEEA. The CDR3: CASSLDMRGSYTF. The CDR3 DNA sequence: TGTGCCAGCAGCTTAGATATGAGGGGGAGCTACACCTTC. The whole variable domain, filled in from reference TRBV11-3 and TRBJ1-2, reads EAGVVQSPRYKIIEKKQPVAFWCNPISGHNTLYWYLQNLGQGPELLIRYENEEAVDDSQLPKDRFSAERLKGVDSTLKIQPAELGDSAVYLCASSLDMRGSYTFGSGTRLTVV.

This clone was observed a few times. The V gene is TRBV28, the J gene TRBJ1-1; D ambiguous. The CDR3 has 11 amino acids. V shed 6 bases and J shed 4 bases, with 6 bases lying between them. Looked up from germline, CDR1 is MDHEN and CDR2 is SYDVKM. This chain's CDR3 is CASRTFTEAFF. CDR3 DNA: TGTGCCAGCAGAACCTTCACTGAAGCTTTCTTT.

The CDR3: CASSLVGLIRPNEQFF. CDR3 in DNA: TGCGCCAGCAGCTTGGTAGGACTCATTAGGCCCAATGAGCAGTTCTTC. The J gene is TRBJ2-1, the V gene TRBV5-1, with D perhaps TRBD2 (5 bases). The CDR3 has 16 residues. CDR1 and CDR2 from the germline V gene are SGHRS and YFSETQ. Between the trimmed V and J ends, which lost 0 bases and 6 bases, there was a span of 16 bases.

J is TRBJ1-2 and V is TRBV27; D remains unclear. With 2 bases removed from V and 7 bases from J, the gap between germline ends came to 11 bases. Germline CDR1 and CDR2: MNHEY and SMNVEV (reference sequence). There are 13 residues in the CDR3. The CDR3 bases are TGTGCCAGCAGTTTAAATGGAGGGAGTGGCTACACCTTC. Translating gives CASSLNGGSGYTF.

This chain uses TRBV7-3 with TRBJ2-2, with D tentatively TRBD1 (5 bases). Trimming took off 5 bases at V and 6 bases at J, with 16 bases between the two ends. The CDR3 is made up of 15 amino acids. Per the germline V gene, CDR1 is SGHTA and CDR2 is FQGTGA. CDR3 sequence: CASSTQGRGAGELFF. The CDR3 DNA reads as TGTGCCAGCAGCACCCAGGGCCGTGGGGCCGGGGAGCTGTTTTTT.

This rearrangement joins TRBV9 to TRBJ2-1, with TRBD2 matching over 9 bases. The V segment lost 0 bases and the J segment 1 base; nucleotides outside the gene matches: 8. Germline assignment: CDR1 SGDLS and CDR2 YYNGEE. The CDR3 loop spans 18 amino acids. The CDR3 sequence is CASSVDDSGGFSYNEQFF. Written as DNA, the CDR3 is TGTGCCAGCAGCGTAGATGATAGCGGGGGCTTTTCCTACAATGAGCAGTTCTTC.

This chain joins TRBV27 and TRBJ2-1; weak D call: TRBD1 (5 bases). Trimming pared 6 bases from V and 4 bases from J, leaving 16 bases between. The CDR3 length is 15 residues. Germline CDR1 reads MNHEY; CDR2 reads SMNVEV (reference sequence). DNA for the CDR3: TGTGCCAGCAGCACTGACAGATTTTATTACAATGAGCAGTTCTTC. Its protein is CASSTDRFYYNEQFF.

This sequence joins TRBV6-5 and TRBJ2-7; 10 bases align to TRBD1. J lost 2 bases, V lost 7 bases, and 5 bases had no gene match. The CDR3 loop spans 14 amino acids. Germline loops: CDR1 MNHEY, CDR2 SVGAGI. CDR3 sequence reads: CASTPGQGTYEQYF. CDR3 DNA sequence: TGTGCCAGCACCCCGGGACAGGGGACCTACGAGCAGTACTTC.

The chain recombines TRBV11-3 with TRBJ2-5, with D tentatively TRBD2 (6 bases). The germline V gene encodes CDR1 SGHNT and CDR2 YENEEA. The CDR3 is 14 amino acids. With 5 bases removed from V and 1 base from J, the gap between germline ends came to 11 bases. As DNA, the CDR3 is TGTGCCAGCAGCCGTAGCGGCCCCCAAGAGACCCAGTACTTC. It is translated as CASSRSGPQETQYF.

This chain connects TRBV6-5 to TRBJ2-7; D gene uncertain. V lost 0 bases, J lost 0 bases, and 6 bases lay in between. The CDR3 extends over 14 amino acids. Germline CDR1 MNHEY, CDR2 SVGAGI. This CDR3 is CASSYSGSSYEQYF. CDR3 bases: TGTGCCAGCAGTTACTCGGGCAGCTCCTACGAGCAGTACTTC.

For the CDR3, the DNA is TGTGCCAGCAGCTTAGGAGGAGGGGTGGGAGAGACCCAGTACTTC. The encoded protein is CASSLGGGVGETQYF. This chain links TRBV7-8 with TRBJ2-5; possible D gene TRBD2, 6 bases. CDR3 length: 15 amino acids. Germline V gene sequence: CDR1 SGHVS, CDR2 FQNEAQ. Trimming stripped 1 base from V and 4 bases from J, with 13 bases between.

The V and J genes are TRBV11-3 and TRBJ2-1; tentative D call: TRBD1 (5 bases). CDR3 length: 14 residues. Germline V gene sequence: CDR1 SGHNT, CDR2 YENEEA. V dropped 5 bases and J dropped 4 bases, with 12 bases sitting between them. The chain's CDR3 is CASSLRTNYNEQFF. DNA of the CDR3: TGTGCCAGCAGCCTCAGGACAAATTACAATGAGCAGTTCTTC.

The CDR3 DNA sequence: TGTGCCAGCAACGAGGGACTAGCGGGAGTGAACACCGGGGAGCTGTTTTTT. Protein: CASNEGLAGVNTGELFF. V usage is TRBV13 and J usage is TRBJ2-2; 14 nucleotides agree with TRBD2. This CDR3 has 17 residues. With V trimmed by 7 bases and J by 1 base, 5 bases remained unmatched. Germline CDR1 is PRHDT and CDR2 is FYEKMQ (reference sequence). The complete variable domain, with remaining parts taken from reference TRBV13 and TRBJ2-2, reads AAGVIQSPRHLIKEKRETATLKCYPIPRHDTVYWYQQGPGQDPQFLISFYEKMQSDKGSIPDRFSAQQFSDYHSELNMSSLELGDSALYFCASNEGLAGVNTGELFFGEGSRLTVL.

This clone is a singleton in its sample. The V and J genes are TRBV2 and TRBJ2-7; D tentatively reads TRBD1 or TRBD2 (5 bases each). Germline values: CDR1 SNHLY, CDR2 FYNNEI. This CDR3 is built from 14 residues. Deletions cut 5 bases from V and 3 bases from J, with 14 bases between. The CDR3 is CASSPGHSLYEQYF. The CDR3, as DNA: TGTGCCAGCAGTCCGGGGCATAGCCTCTACGAGCAGTACTTC. Filled out from reference TRBV2 and TRBJ2-7, the complete variable domain reads EPEVTQTPSHQVTQMGQEVILRCVPISNHLYFYWYRQILGQKVEFLVSFYNNEISEKSEIFDDQFSVERPDGSNFTLKIRSTKLEDSAMYFCASSPGHSLYEQYFGPGTRLTVT.